This T cell receptor beta chain originates from a study of shared clonotypes between healthy human individuals. Study-level findings and limits: For naive CD4 cells, roughly 5% of clonotypes were shared across a handful of donors.

A note on this clone: Its antigen is still unknown.

Trimming cost V 3 bases and J 0 bases, with 17 bases left between them. CDR3 length: 17 amino acids. Germline lookup yields CDR1 MNHEY and CDR2 SMNVEV (reference sequence). In the original processing: Filtering differed for immunoSEQ, which gave only junction sequences without quality scores. Assay used: immunoSEQ multiplex PCR; TCRdb lists only in-frame clones, some missing. The D gene and trimming were derived from the DNA, and the V and J assignments and clone size from that table. The top ten hold less than 0.35% of the sample, which has under 600,000 clones, 95% to 98% seen once. Naive CD8 populations comprised CD45RO-negative cells positively selected for CCR7, excluding terminally differentiated effector memory CD45RA+ cells.

The rearrangement joins TRBV27 to TRBJ1-1; unclear D gene. Sequences were obtained from naive CD8+ T cells sorted from blood. This clonotype originated in a man younger than 45 in good health. In DNA form, the CDR3 reads TGTGCCAGCAGTTTTTCGAGACTTCTCCGGTTGAACACTGAAGCTTTCTTT. The encoded protein is CASSFSRLLRLNTEAFF.